The next 22 T cell receptor beta chains were all read from a single sample in a study of STAT5B mutations in CD4+ large granular lymphocyte leukemia. Method: immunoSEQ multiplex PCR; TCRdb's copy keeps in-frame clones and lacks some. The table has about 34,000 clones, more than 65% seen once. The sample taken for sequencing was CD4+ T cells from blood buffy coats. The receptors were sampled from a human donor in good health.

The chain links TRBV18 to TRBJ2-7, with 12 bases aligning to TRBD1. The CDR3 is 14 amino acids. V trimming: 3 bases; J trimming: 7 bases; junction bases outside the gene matches: 4. Looked up from germline, CDR1 is KGHSH and CDR2 is LQKENI. CDR3 bases: TGTGCCAGCTCACCCGGGACAGGGGGCAAAGAGCAGTACTTC. Its protein is CASSPGTGGKEQYF.

The V gene is TRBV2, the J gene TRBJ1-5; TRBD1 is a possible D gene (5 bases). There are 15 residues in the CDR3. The V gene's germline CDR1 is SNHLY and CDR2 FYNNEI. V dropped 6 bases and J dropped 0 bases, with 12 bases sitting between them. DNA for the CDR3: TGTGCCAGCAGGCTTGACAGTTATAGCAATCAGCCCCAGCATTTT. Translating gives CASRLDSYSNQPQHF.

The chain links TRBV5-4 to TRBJ2-7; the D gene is possibly TRBD1 (6 bases). Trimming removed 3 bases from V and 2 bases from J, with 12 bases in between. This CDR3 comprises 14 residues. From germline, CDR1 is SGHNT and CDR2 YYREEE (reference sequence). CDR3 amino acids: CASSYTGTPYEQYF. The CDR3 DNA is TGTGCCAGCAGCTATACAGGGACCCCCTACGAGCAGTACTTC.

The CDR3 here is CASSLWGAPDTEAFF. CDR3 DNA sequence: TGTGCCAGTAGTCTGTGGGGGGCGCCGGACACTGAAGCTTTCTTT. This sequence joins TRBV19 and TRBJ1-1; D might be TRBD1 (6 bases). Germline V lookup: CDR1 LNHDA, CDR2 SQIVND (reference sequence). Trimming removed 5 bases at V and 3 bases at J, with 16 bases between. The CDR3 has 15 amino acids.

The chain uses TRBV10-3 and TRBJ1-2; maybe TRBD1 (5 bases). The V gene lost 10 bases and the J gene lost 7 bases, with 13 bases spanning the gap. The CDR3 length is 11 residues. CDR1 is ENHRY, CDR2 SYGVKD, per germline. The CDR3 nucleotides are TGTGCCACCCACGGGGGGGGTGGCTACACCTTC. It is translated as CATHGGGGYTF.

The chain recombines TRBV6-5 with TRBJ1-1; D may be TRBD1 (5 bases). Trimming cost V 0 bases and J 7 bases, with 18 bases left between them. Germline CDR1 is MNHEY and CDR2 is SVGAGI. The CDR3 runs 16 residues. DNA for the CDR3: TGTGCCAGCAGTTACTCGAGTCCGGGGCGGTCAGGTGAAGCTTTCTTT. Residues: CASSYSSPGRSGEAFF.

This CDR3 reads CASSLGPGGRTDTQYF. In DNA, the CDR3 is TGTGCCAGCAGCTTGGGGCCAGGGGGAAGGACAGATACGCAGTATTTT. The rearrangement joins TRBV5-4 to TRBJ2-3; 7 bases are a match to TRBD1. The V segment lost 0 bases and the J segment 3 bases; nucleotides outside the gene matches: 7. CDR3 length equals 16 residues. Germline V lookup: CDR1 SGHNT, CDR2 YYREEE (reference sequence).

The chain joins TRBV10-2 to TRBJ1-1, with D perhaps matching TRBD1 (6 bases). Per germline, CDR1 WSHSY and CDR2 SAAADI. CDR3 size: 13 residues. Trimming left V 6 bases short and J 2 bases short, with 10 bases between. The DNA for the CDR3 is TGCGCCAGCAGACAGGGACCCAACACTGAAGCTTTCTTT. This translates into CASRQGPNTEAFF.

The V gene is TRBV11-2, the J gene TRBJ2-7; TRBD2 is a possible D gene (6 bases). The germline V gene encodes CDR1 SGHAT and CDR2 FQNNGV. This CDR3 has 15 amino acids. V was trimmed by 5 bases and J by 3 bases, leaving 17 bases between them. CDR3 amino acids: CASSRRPGGFYEQYF. The DNA of the CDR3 is TGTGCCAGCAGCCGACGACCCGGGGGATTCTACGAGCAGTACTTC.

The rearrangement uses TRBV11-2 and TRBJ2-2; D remains ambiguous. V was cut by 5 bases and J by 0 bases, with 10 bases left in between. The CDR3 sequence is 15 residues long. Looked up from germline, CDR1 is SGHAT and CDR2 is FQNNGV. The CDR3 sequence: CASSGKGSNTGELFF. CDR3 sequence (DNA): TGTGCCAGCAGCGGAAAAGGGTCGAACACCGGGGAGCTGTTTTTT.

J is TRBJ1-4 and V is TRBV7-9; no definite D call. The V end was cut by 1 base, the J end by 9 bases, with 3 bases between. Looked up from germline, CDR1 is SEHNR and CDR2 is FQNEAQ (reference sequence). The CDR3 is 11 residues long. The CDR3 reads CASSLGQKLFF. CDR3 DNA sequence: TGTGCCAGCAGCTTAGGTCAAAAACTGTTTTTT.

This clone was observed a handful of times. The genes are TRBV30 and TRBJ1-3; D might be TRBD1 (5 bases). CDR3 length: 16 amino acids. V lost 3 bases to trimming and J lost 0 bases, with 15 bases between them. Germline V gives CDR1 GTSNPN, CDR2 SVGIG (reference sequence). CDR3 sequence: CAWSRDGPSSGNTIYF. For the CDR3, the DNA is TGTGCCTGGAGCAGGGATGGTCCCAGCTCTGGAAACACCATATATTTT.

The CDR3 here is CSAEGADTQYF. Here the CDR3 DNA reads TGCAGTGCCGAAGGGGCAGATACGCAGTATTTT. V usage is TRBV20-1 and J usage is TRBJ2-3, with D possibly matching TRBD1 (5 bases). Germline V gene sequence: CDR1 DFQATT, CDR2 SNEGSKA (reference sequence). V was shortened by 6 bases and J by 4 bases, with 8 bases between the two germline ends. The length of the CDR3 is 11 residues.

This clone was counted only a few times. V and J are TRBV19 and TRBJ1-2; D is perhaps TRBD1 (6 bases). V was clipped by 6 bases and J by 7 bases, with 18 bases between them. CDR1 and CDR2 from the germline V gene are LNHDA and SQIVND (reference sequence). The CDR3 consists of 14 residues. CDR3 coding DNA: TGTGCCAGTAGCACCGGGGGGGCCGAATTTGGCTACACCTTC. Its translation is CASSTGGAEFGYTF. Together with reference TRBV19 and TRBJ1-2, the CDR3 gives the full variable domain: DGGITQSPKYLFRKEGQNVTLSCEQNLNHDAMYWYRQDPGQGLRLIYYSQIVNDFQKGDIAEGYSVSREKKESFPLTVTSAQKNPTAFYLCASSTGGAEFGYTFGSGTRLTVV.

The CDR3 here is CASSDRSSYNSPLHF. The CDR3 region has the DNA TGCGCCAGCAGTGACCGGAGTTCCTATAATTCACCCCTCCACTTT. The chain links TRBV10-2 to TRBJ1-6; no definite D call. CDR1 WSHSY and CDR2 SAAADI come from the germline V gene. The CDR3 is 15 residues long. V was trimmed by 3 bases and J by 1 base, leaving 7 bases between them.

The rearrangement links TRBV30 to TRBJ1-4; D is ambiguous. Germline V lookup: CDR1 GTSNPN, CDR2 SVGIG (reference sequence). With 0 bases removed from V and 3 bases from J, the gap between germline ends came to 8 bases. CDR3 length equals 14 residues. Here the CDR3 reads CAWSVRHSNEKLFF. For the CDR3, the DNA is TGTGCCTGGAGTGTACGGCATTCTAATGAAAAACTGTTTTTT. Looking up the rest from reference TRBV30 and TRBJ1-4 gives the full variable domain: SQTIHQWPATLVQPVGSPLSLECTVEGTSNPNLYWYRQAAGRGLQLLFYSVGIGQISSEVPQNLSASRPQDRQFILSSKKLLLSDSGFYLCAWSVRHSNEKLFFGSGTQLSVL.

The chain employs TRBV6-1 and TRBJ1-4, with D tentatively TRBD1 (5 bases). This CDR3 spans 14 amino acids. Germline CDR1 MNHNS, CDR2 SASEGT. V was pared by 2 bases and J by 11 bases, with 15 bases between. CDR3 residues: CASSELVGPGKLFF. DNA of the CDR3: TGTGCCAGCAGTGAACTCGTGGGGCCAGGGAAACTGTTTTTT.

The chain joins TRBV6-1 to TRBJ2-1, with 8 nucleotides matching TRBD1. Germline assignment: CDR1 MNHNS and CDR2 SASEGT. V gave up 3 bases and J gave up 5 bases; unmatched junction bases: 6. There are 15 residues in the CDR3. Written as DNA, the CDR3 is TGTGCCAGCAGTGATGGGGACAGGACAAACAATGAGCAGTTCTTC. It is translated as CASSDGDRTNNEQFF.

This clone appeared once. V is TRBV7-2 and J is TRBJ2-3; 9 bases line up with TRBD2. This CDR3 region has 18 residues. CDR1 and CDR2 (germline): SGHTA, FQGNSA. The V gene end was trimmed by 4 bases and the J gene end by 2 bases; junction bases not matched to a gene: 13. The CDR3 protein is CASSYWGGGGQFTDTQYF. CDR3 DNA: TGTGCCAGCAGCTACTGGGGCGGGGGGGGCCAGTTCACAGATACGCAGTATTTT.

This clone was counted a few times. This sequence joins TRBV6-5 and TRBJ1-1; unclear D gene. V dropped 6 bases and J dropped 4 bases, with 15 bases sitting between them. The CDR3 has 14 residues. CDR1 is MNHEY and CDR2 is SVGAGI in the germline V gene. The CDR3 bases are TGTGCCAGCAGCCGGGCAGTCCAAGTCACTGAAGCTTTCTTT. Amino acids: CASSRAVQVTEAFF.

This chain links TRBV5-4 with TRBJ1-1; possibly TRBD1 for D (5 bases). CDR1 is SGHNT, CDR2 YYREEE, per germline (reference sequence). Trimming pared 3 bases from V and 4 bases from J, leaving 13 bases between. The CDR3 sequence is 14 residues long. CDR3 in DNA: TGTGCCAGCAGCTCCTGGACCCAGGGCACTGAAGCTTTCTTT. This sequence encodes CASSSWTQGTEAFF.

This sequence joins TRBV10-2 and TRBJ1-4; perhaps TRBD1 as D (5 bases). The germline gives CDR1 WSHSY, CDR2 SAAADI. The V and J ends lost 6 bases and 7 bases respectively, with 15 bases between them. The CDR3 is made up of 14 amino acids. The CDR3 sequence: CASSGGAGIEKLFF. CDR3 DNA sequence: TGCGCCAGCAGCGGGGGAGCTGGGATTGAAAAACTGTTTTTT.